The clone carrying this T cell receptor (beta chain) was seen a few times. The antigen is unknown. UMIs were added to TCR cDNA along with a universal primer site when it was made by 5'RACE template switching. TCRdb itself ran the 5' RACE reads through MiXCR, one entry per CDR3 protein. The sample lists 600,000 to 750,000 distinct CDR3 sequences; about 12% were seen once. These data belong to a study of T cells after yellow fever vaccination. Whole-study findings and limits: Most clones from primary vaccination resurfaced after the booster (roughly 96% CD4, over 85% CD8).

The CDR3 sequence is 15 residues long. Germline CDR1 and CDR2: SGHAT and FQNNGV. Trimming stripped 2 bases from V and 5 bases from J, with 13 bases between. Material: PBMCs, obtained on the day of the yellow fever booster vaccination. This clonotype was obtained from a man younger than 40 who received the YFV17D yellow fever vaccine. The chain carries TRBV11-2 and TRBJ2-1; TRBD2 is a possible D gene (6 bases). This CDR3 reads CASSLSSGADNEQFF. CDR3 DNA: TGTGCCAGCAGCTTAAGCTCGGGAGCTGACAATGAGCAGTTCTTC.